This T cell receptor beta chain derives from a study of cytomegalovirus exposure and HLA in healthy donors. Study conclusions and caveats: The records held CMV serostatus as the only immune exposure information.

The study ran its PCR with 60 Vbeta and 13 Jbeta primers. The repertoire was sequenced with immunoSEQ multiplex PCR; TCRdb's copy has only in-frame clones and lacks some. The data contain some 120,000 clones, 77% of them singletons. With respect to this clone: As yet, its antigen is unknown.

The origin of this receptor is a man aged 18 to 29 in good health and CMV-seropositive. The sample consisted of PBMCs.

This chain's CDR3 is CASRPPVGGGFEDTQYF. CDR3 coding DNA: TGTGCCAGCAGACCCCCGGTAGGGGGGGGCTTTGAAGATACGCAGTATTTT. The chain uses TRBV28 and TRBJ2-3, with D perhaps TRBD2 (7 bases). This CDR3 is built from 17 residues. With 6 bases removed from V and 5 bases from J, the gap between germline ends came to 24 bases. CDR1 MDHEN and CDR2 SYDVKM come from the germline V gene.